The 24 T cell receptor beta chains presented below share a single source sample, sequenced in a study of spatial heterogeneity in lung cancer. Each CDR3 protein is one row after TCRdb ran MiXCR on the 5' RACE reads. The data contain about 94,000 distinct CDR3 sequences, roughly 21% of them singletons. Time point defined: blood at routine non-recurrence follow-up after resection. The input for sequencing was PBMCs, taken at follow-up. These receptor sequences come from a male donor with early-stage non-small cell lung cancer.

The CDR3, as DNA: TGTGCCAGCAGTTTTCTGAGGGATACGCAGTATTTT. Its translation: CASSFLRDTQYF. This chain connects TRBV12-3 or TRBV12-4 to TRBJ2-3; D is ambiguous. Trimming left V 3 bases short and J 6 bases short, with 7 bases between. The CDR3 has 12 amino acids.

This clonotype has a count of ten or more. The chain employs TRBV7-2 and TRBJ2-1, with 11 positions matching TRBD2. Germline V gene sequence: CDR1 SGHTA, CDR2 FQGNSA. Germline trimming cut 7 bases from V and 8 bases from J; bases unmatched to any gene: 10. This CDR3 has 15 amino acids. Written as DNA, the CDR3 is TGTGCCAGCACCAGCGGACTAGCGGGTTCTTATGAGCAGTTCTTC. Amino acids: CASTSGLAGSYEQFF.

The rearrangement links TRBV12-3 or TRBV12-4 to TRBJ2-5; tentatively, D is TRBD2 (6 bases). Trimming shortened V by 5 bases and J by 5 bases, and 15 bases separated the two germline ends. The CDR3 extends over 14 amino acids. CDR3: CASSAGGTLETQYF. CDR3 bases: TGTGCCAGCAGTGCAGGCGGGACCTTGGAGACCCAGTACTTC.

The chain combines TRBV4-3 with TRBJ1-1; 8 bases line up with TRBD1. Germline lookup yields CDR1 LGHNA and CDR2 YSLEER. The CDR3 extends over 20 amino acids. The J segment lost 0 bases and the V segment lost 0 bases, leaving 15 bases of the junction unmatched. The CDR3 here is CASSQEYAGQAGVLNTEAFF. CDR3 nucleotides: TGCGCCAGCAGCCAAGAATACGCGGGACAGGCTGGAGTGCTGAACACTGAAGCTTTCTTT.

The chain is built from TRBV20-1 and TRBJ2-1, with 7 bases fitting TRBD1. CDR3 size: 13 residues. Trimming cost V 3 bases and J 6 bases; bases outside gene matches: 5. Germline-derived CDR1 and CDR2 are DFQATT and SNEGSKA (reference sequence). The CDR3 DNA reads TGCAGTGCTAGGATAGGGGGCATCAATGAGCAGTTCTTC. This codes for CSARIGGINEQFF.

The V and J genes are TRBV20-1 and TRBJ2-7; D is perhaps TRBD1 (5 bases). Germline assignment: CDR1 DFQATT and CDR2 SNEGSKA (reference sequence). The CDR3 spans 12 residues. CDR3 sequence: CSLTASYYEQYV. The CDR3 DNA sequence: TGCAGCTTGACAGCAAGTTACTACGAGCAGTACGTC.

The rearrangement links TRBV7-2 to TRBJ2-1, with 8 nucleotides matching TRBD2. Germline assignment: CDR1 SGHTA and CDR2 FQGNSA. The CDR3 contains 16 residues. J gave up 10 bases and V 6 bases, and 17 bases lay outside the gene matches. The CDR3 loop is CASSPLPRGELQEQFF. Here the CDR3 DNA reads TGTGCCAGCAGTCCACTCCCGCGGGGGGAACTCCAGGAGCAGTTCTTC.

In this sample, this clonotype turned up a few times. The chain recombines TRBV5-5 with TRBJ1-5, with D unclear. Looked up from germline, CDR1 is SGHKS and CDR2 is YYEKEE (reference sequence). CDR3 size: 14 residues. Trimming cost V 5 bases and J 4 bases, with 13 bases left between them. The CDR3 bases are TGTGCCAGCAGTTTACGACCTTCTAATCAGCCCCAGCATTTT. Translation gives CASSLRPSNQPQHF.

CDR3 amino acids: CASSIGGQGETQYF. The CDR3 DNA sequence: TGTGCCAGCAGCATAGGGGGGCAGGGAGAGACCCAGTACTTC. The chain is built from TRBV7-2 and TRBJ2-5, with D perhaps TRBD1 or TRBD2 (6 bases each). The CDR3 is made up of 14 amino acids. Trimming left V 5 bases short and J 4 bases short, with 14 bases between. Looked up from germline, CDR1 is SGHTA and CDR2 is FQGNSA.

The chain uses TRBV20-1 and TRBJ2-1; 13 bases map to TRBD2. This CDR3 is 14 amino acids long. Germline-derived CDR1 and CDR2 are DFQATT and SNEGSKA (reference sequence). V lost 5 bases to trimming and J lost 10 bases; unmatched junction nucleotides: 8. Here the CDR3 DNA reads TGCAGTGCTGATTTTGGGACTAGCGGGAAGGAGCAGTTCTTC. Amino acid sequence: CSADFGTSGKEQFF.

There are a few counts of this clonotype. The chain joins TRBV27 to TRBJ2-1; the D gene is possibly TRBD2 (5 bases). Germline values: CDR1 MNHEY, CDR2 SMNVEV (reference sequence). The CDR3 spans 9 residues. Trimming removed 7 bases from V and 11 bases from J, with 6 bases in between. DNA of the CDR3: TGTGCCAGCACCGGGAAGCAGTTCTTC. Its protein is CASTGKQFF.

The chain couples TRBV24-1 to TRBJ2-5; tentatively, D is TRBD1 or TRBD2 (5 bases each). This CDR3 has 13 residues. Germline-derived CDR1 and CDR2 are KGHDR and SFDVKD. The V end was cut by 6 bases, the J end by 5 bases, with 12 bases between. The CDR3: CATSRGPGETQYF. As DNA, the CDR3 is TGTGCCACCAGTCGAGGGCCAGGGGAGACCCAGTACTTC.

This clonotype was seen a few times. The chain carries TRBV19 and TRBJ2-2; 9 bases fit TRBD1. This CDR3 region has 14 residues. Germline V gives CDR1 LNHDA, CDR2 SQIVND (reference sequence). The V and J ends lost 10 bases and 5 bases, in that order; junction bases with no gene match: 8. CDR3: CATRDRAMTGELFF. The CDR3 bases are TGTGCCACAAGGGACAGGGCGATGACCGGGGAGCTGTTTTTT.

This chain joins TRBV24-1 and TRBJ2-3, with TRBD2 matching over 7 bases. Germline V gene sequence: CDR1 KGHDR, CDR2 SFDVKD. The ends lost 5 bases at V and 0 bases at J; junction bases unmatched: 1. The CDR3 sequence is 14 residues long. In DNA form, the CDR3 reads TGTGCCACCAGTGGGGGGGGAAGCACAGATACGCAGTATTTT. It translates to CATSGGGSTDTQYF.

The chain employs TRBV4-1 and TRBJ1-5; the D gene is possibly TRBD1 (6 bases). Germline CDR1 MGHRA, CDR2 YSYEKL. The ends were cut back, 1 base at V and 0 bases at J, with 10 bases in the middle. The CDR3 length is 16 residues. CDR3 in amino acids: CASSQGQDYSNQPQHF. For the CDR3, the DNA is TGCGCCAGCAGCCAAGGACAGGACTATAGCAATCAGCCCCAGCATTTT.

This clonotype is categorized as medium-sized (0.01 to 0.1%). The chain employs TRBV12-3 or TRBV12-4 and TRBJ1-3, with D possibly matching TRBD1 (6 bases). The CDR3 length is 13 residues. Trimming cost V 8 bases and J 4 bases, with 12 bases left between them. This CDR3 reads CASAGGYGNTIYF. The CDR3 DNA sequence: TGTGCCAGCGCCGGGGGCTACGGAAACACCATATATTTT.

This clonotype has just a few counts. The V and J genes are TRBV3-1 and TRBJ2-7; D is ambiguous. The V gene lost 4 bases and the J gene lost 2 bases, with 6 bases spanning the gap. CDR1 and CDR2 from the germline V gene are LGHDT and YNNKEL (reference sequence). This CDR3 is built from 12 residues. The CDR3 sequence: CASSLTTYEQYF. The CDR3 bases are TGTGCCAGCAGCCTCACAACCTACGAGCAGTACTTC.

A few counts support this clonotype. V gene TRBV6-1 combines with J gene TRBJ1-6; TRBD1 might be the D (5 bases). Germline-derived CDR1 and CDR2 are MNHNS and SASEGT. The length of the CDR3 is 13 residues. V gave up 4 bases and J gave up 9 bases, with 10 bases separating them. The CDR3 reads CASSVRDPSPLHF. In nucleotides, the CDR3 is TGTGCCAGCAGTGTCCGGGACCCTTCACCCCTCCACTTT.

J is TRBJ2-1 and V is TRBV7-2; TRBD1 matches at 9 bases. Germline CDR1 is SGHTA and CDR2 is FQGNSA. After removal of 5 bases from V and 4 bases from J, the junction contained 6 bases not matched to a gene. The CDR3 is 15 residues long. The CDR3 nucleotides read TGTGCCAGCAGCCAGGACAGGGGTAGTTACAATGAGCAGTTCTTC. Encoded protein: CASSQDRGSYNEQFF.

Only a few counts were recorded for this clonotype. V gene TRBV12-3 or TRBV12-4 combines with J gene TRBJ2-7, with D maybe TRBD2 (6 bases). CDR3 length: 13 amino acids. V gave up 6 bases and J gave up 6 bases, with 15 bases separating them. CDR3 protein: CASSLGDGGEQYV. In DNA, the CDR3 is TGTGCCAGCAGCCTTGGGGACGGGGGCGAGCAGTACGTC.

This chain joins TRBV20-1 and TRBJ2-1, with a tentative D call TRBD1 (6 bases). V lost 4 bases and J lost 4, with 14 bases in between. Germline lookup yields CDR1 DFQATT and CDR2 SNEGSKA (reference sequence). This CDR3 contains 14 residues. CDR3 sequence: CSATDRSLYNEQFF. DNA of the CDR3: TGCAGTGCTACCGACAGGAGCTTGTACAATGAGCAGTTCTTC.

The J gene is TRBJ2-7, the V gene TRBV18; D is unresolved. V lost 2 bases to trimming and J lost 3 bases, with 8 bases between them. The germline V gene has CDR1 KGHSH and CDR2 LQKENI. This CDR3 has 13 amino acids. CDR3 loop: CASSPNGIYEQYF. The DNA for the CDR3 is TGTGCCAGCTCACCAAACGGCATCTACGAGCAGTACTTC.

The chain links TRBV9 to TRBJ2-3; D is undetermined. V lost 1 base, J lost 3 bases, and 12 bases lay in between. The CDR3 is made up of 15 amino acids. Germline V gene lookup returns CDR1 SGDLS and CDR2 YYNGEE. The CDR3 is CASSVQAQATDTQYF. CDR3 DNA sequence: TGTGCCAGCAGCGTACAGGCCCAGGCGACAGATACGCAGTATTTT.

This clonotype was seen a few times. V usage is TRBV4-1 and J usage is TRBJ1-4; D gene ambiguous. The germline gives CDR1 MGHRA, CDR2 YSYEKL. Trimming pared 4 bases from V and 3 bases from J, leaving 12 bases between. The CDR3 covers 15 residues. CDR3 DNA: TGCGCCAGCAGCCGCTGGAGTGCGGCTAATGAAAAACTGTTTTTT. Protein: CASSRWSAANEKLFF.